Presented here are 8 T cell receptor beta chains from one specimen sequenced in a study of blood T cell repertoires in COVID-19. Measured with immunoSEQ multiplex PCR; TCRdb has only the in-frame clones, and not every one. Of fewer than 450,000 clones listed, 90% are singletons. Specimen: PBMCs or T cells enriched from blood (not recorded which). The source is a man younger than 35 who had recovered from COVID-19.

The gene calls are TRBV7-6 and TRBJ1-3, with TRBD1 matching over 7 bases. Germline CDR1 SGHVS, CDR2 FNYEAQ. The CDR3 is 16 residues long. V gave up 5 bases and J gave up 0 bases; unmatched junction bases: 7. The CDR3 loop is CASSTGQASSGNTIYF. For the CDR3, the DNA is TGTGCCAGCAGCACTGGACAGGCCAGCTCTGGAAACACCATATATTTT.

The V call is TRBV10-3, the J call TRBJ1-5; no definite D call. From germline, CDR1 is ENHRY and CDR2 SYGVKD. Trimming shortened V by 6 bases and J by 4 bases, and 7 bases separated the two germline ends. The CDR3 sequence is 12 residues long. CDR3 region: CAISQMNQPQHF. DNA of the CDR3: TGTGCCATCAGCCAAATGAATCAGCCCCAGCATTTT.

CDR3 sequence (DNA): TGTGCCAGCAGCCAACAGGGGGCTTATAATGAAAAACTGTTTTTT. Translation: CASSQQGAYNEKLFF. The gene calls are TRBV3-1 (or the pseudogene TRBV3-2) and TRBJ1-4; 8 nucleotides agree with TRBD1. Per the germline V gene, CDR1 is LGHDT and CDR2 is YNNKEL (reference sequence). V lost 2 bases and J lost 4; bases outside the gene matches: 3. The CDR3 is made up of 15 amino acids.

This sequence joins TRBV19 and TRBJ2-1, with 8 positions matching TRBD2. The CDR3 totals 20 residues. V dropped 4 bases and J dropped 2; count of bases not matched to a gene: 19. Looked up from germline, CDR1 is LNHDA and CDR2 is SQIVND (reference sequence). The CDR3 nucleotides are TGTGCCAGTAGTAGCCCCGCGGGAGCGGGAGAGCCCCAAACCTACAATGAGCAGTTCTTC. It codes for CASSSPAGAGEPQTYNEQFF. The full variable domain, with the rest looked up from reference TRBV19 and TRBJ2-1, is DGGITQSPKYLFRKEGQNVTLSCEQNLNHDAMYWYRQDPGQGLRLIYYSQIVNDFQKGDIAEGYSVSREKKESFPLTVTSAQKNPTAFYLCASSSPAGAGEPQTYNEQFFGPGTRLTVL.

The rearrangement links TRBV27 to TRBJ2-1; tentative D call: TRBD1 (5 bases). Trimming left V 8 bases short and J 8 bases short, with 16 bases between. Looked up from germline, CDR1 is MNHEY and CDR2 is SMNVEV (reference sequence). There are 13 residues in the CDR3. The DNA for the CDR3 is TGTGCCAGCGGGGCGTTTCTGATGGATGAGCAGTTCTTC. Amino acids: CASGAFLMDEQFF.

This clone is a singleton in its sample. The V call is TRBV29-1, the J call TRBJ2-3; D perhaps matches TRBD1 (5 bases). The germline V and J ends were trimmed by 4 bases and 6 bases, with 11 bases remaining between them. CDR1 is SQVTM and CDR2 is ANQGSEA in the germline V gene. CDR3 size: 12 residues. CDR3 nucleotides: TGCAGCGTTGGTGGGGCCACGGATACGCAGTATTTT. It yields the protein CSVGGATDTQYF.

This clone is a singleton in its sample. CDR3 protein: CASSGETEVGGYTF. The CDR3 region has the DNA TGTGCCAGCAGCGGGGAGACGGAGGTTGGGGGCTACACCTTC. The chain joins TRBV28 to TRBJ1-2; D unclear. Germline values: CDR1 MDHEN, CDR2 SYDVKM. The CDR3 is 14 residues long. Trimming removed 6 bases from V and 8 bases from J, with 19 bases in between.

This chain joins TRBV9 and TRBJ1-4, with D perhaps matching TRBD1 (6 bases). From germline, CDR1 is SGDLS and CDR2 YYNGEE. The CDR3 contains 14 residues. V lost 3 bases and J lost 6, with 12 bases in between. Here the CDR3 DNA reads TGTGCCAGCAGCGATGGCAGGGGTGATGAAAAACTGTTTTTT. This encodes CASSDGRGDEKLFF. Variable domain in full (rest from reference TRBV9 and TRBJ1-4): DSGVTQTPKHLITATGQRVTLRCSPRSGDLSVYWYQQSLDQGLQFLIQYYNGEERAKGNILERFSAQQFPDLHSELNLSSLELGDSALYFCASSDGRGDEKLFFGSGTQLSVL.